Included here is one TCR beta chain sequence, with context. The CDR3 spans 15 residues. V shed 5 bases, J shed 1 base, and the junction held 5 bases outside the gene matches. Germline loops: CDR1 LNHDA, CDR2 SQIVND (reference sequence). The repertoire was sequenced with immunoSEQ multiplex PCR; TCRdb's copy has only in-frame clones and lacks some. Among about 68,000 clones listed, approximately 90% were seen once. The data belong to a study of stem cell transplantation in POMP-related autoinflammatory disease. This receptor was identified in a human patient with POMP-related autoinflammation and immune dysregulation (PRAID). Some T cells may arise from the graft donor. J is TRBJ1-5 and V is TRBV19, with 7 bases identical to TRBD1. The material sequenced was CD4+ T cells from PBMCs, taken after stem cell transplantation. CDR3 DNA: TGTGCCAGTAGTCTAGGGGGCAGGAGCAATCAGCCCCAGCATTTT. It is translated as CASSLGGRSNQPQHF. Variable domain in full (rest from reference TRBV19 and TRBJ1-5): DGGITQSPKYLFRKEGQNVTLSCEQNLNHDAMYWYRQDPGQGLRLIYYSQIVNDFQKGDIAEGYSVSREKKESFPLTVTSAQKNPTAFYLCASSLGGRSNQPQHFGDGTRLSIL.